This is a list of T cell receptor beta chains from one sample in a study of T cell responses to AZD1222 COVID-19 vaccine. Clones were sequenced by immunoSEQ multiplex PCR, and TCRdb holds only the in-frame ones, with some missing. This sample yields around 150,000 clones, of which 92% are seen a single time; approximately 3.4% belongs to the top ten. The sequenced sample was peripheral blood, obtained 28 days after the second AZD1222 dose. The receptors were sampled from an adult who received the AZD1222 COVID-19 vaccine. The CDR3 runs from the conserved cysteine through the conserved F or W.

TRBV24-1	CATSEGLAGTQYF
TRBV7-9	CASSLDGTGFEAFF
TRBV7-2	CASSPWTEGGYTF
TRBV18	CASSPSTGDTEAFF
TRBV4-1	CASSQDRYYEQYF
TRBV5-8	CASSRAGTASNYGYTF
TRBV9	CASSETSGYPSYEQYF
TRBV29-1	CSVQRDYTQYF
TRBV5-4	CASSFQGSSGNTIYF
TRBV5-4	CASSPGTPVTYEQYF
TRBV5-6	CASSHWGDTFPYEQYF
TRBV27	CASSLDRGQETQYF
TRBV30	CAWMGGLAGSLSYNEQFF
TRBV9	CASSVGSGNSYNSPLHF
TRBV13	CASSLSGKVQETQYF
TRBV19	CASSIDPLGAGELFF
TRBV12-3/TRBV12-4	CASSTALSAKYF
TRBV19	CASRSEGGPSYNEQFF
TRBV19	CASSIKGLGNQPQHF
TRBV5-8	CASSLGFGRGAEAFF
TRBV27	CASSSGAGRREKLFF
TRBV7-9	CASSSRRTQETQYF
TRBV2	CASSGSSYNEQFF
TRBV12-5	CASGRSLRVSYNSPLHF
TRBV10-3	CAISEEGQLYEQYF
TRBV4-2	CASSQERDRGEQYF
TRBV6-5	CASVKRADMNTEAFF
TRBV3-1/TRBV3-2	CASSQDRGAGANVLTF
TRBV11-2	CASSLDRAEPHNEQFF
TRBV5-1	CASSLATLTEAFF
TRBV29-1	CSGTQGADEQFF
TRBV28	CASSQSLTVTSAGAYEQYF
TRBV6-5	CASSRTGQDTQYF
TRBV21-1	CASSKRGLPEAFF
TRBV5-1	CASSLGSSGSSETQYF
TRBV3-1/TRBV3-2	CASSQEDTRNF
TRBV24-1	CATSDSRTGGYGYTF
TRBV10-3	CAISDRGGSPLHF
TRBV3-1/TRBV3-2	CASSRAGGFSDNEQFF
TRBV29-1	CSVSSGTGTYEQYF
TRBV29-1	CSVEDTQGGKQYF
TRBV6-5	CASSYSGSSTDTQYF
TRBV30	CAWRRGRIYGYTF
TRBV25-1	CASAQGGGTDTQYF
TRBV7-9	CASSLVDRGLRNGYTF
TRBV7-2	CASSETSGSSYEQYF
TRBV27	CASSPSIQPGETQYF
TRBV4-1	CASSQDLTSGSTTDASYEQYF
TRBV5-1	CASSYSSGPYNEQFF
TRBV7-2	CASSLFRESGANVLTF